Presented here are 5 T cell receptor beta chains from one specimen sequenced in a study of T-cell memory formation after mild COVID-19. TCRdb re-analysed the 5' RACE reads in MiXCR, keeping a single row per CDR3 protein. The data contain approximately 350,000 distinct CDR3 sequences, 25% to 30% of them singletons. Source material: PBMCs or a T cell subset sorted from them (not recorded which). The receptors were sampled from an adult woman who had mild COVID-19 (a few samples of this study predate the infection). Cell type and time point are not known.

This rearrangement joins TRBV9 to TRBJ1-2, with TRBD1 matching over 8 bases. The CDR3 runs 15 residues. The germline CDR1 and CDR2 sequences are SGDLS and YYNGEE. V lost 4 bases, J lost 2 bases, and 7 bases stayed unmatched. The CDR3 DNA sequence: TGTGCCAGCAGCCCCCATGGACAGGGAAACTATGGCTACACCTTC. Translating gives CASSPHGQGNYGYTF.

The chain is built from TRBV7-2 and TRBJ2-6, with 7 positions matching TRBD1. V gave up 5 bases and J gave up 2 bases; unmatched junction bases: 6. Germline-derived CDR1 and CDR2 are SGHTA and FQGNSA. CDR3 length equals 16 residues. CDR3 in DNA: TGTGCCAGCAGCCCGCTGACAGGGCCTGGGGCCAACGTCCTGACTTTC. Protein product: CASSPLTGPGANVLTF.

The gene calls are TRBV5-4 and TRBJ2-2; TRBD1 agrees at 7 bases. Trimming removed 1 base from V and 5 bases from J; junction bases left unmatched: 8. Germline V gives CDR1 SGHNT, CDR2 YYREEE (reference sequence). The length of the CDR3 is 16 residues. CDR3 bases: TGTGCCAGCAGCTTGACTGGCCAGGGGGAAACCGGGGAGCTGTTTTTT. This gives the protein CASSLTGQGETGELFF.

Ten or more counts support this clonotype. The rearrangement links TRBV7-9 to TRBJ2-7; no reliable D call. V lost 8 bases and J 4 bases, leaving 9 bases between the germline ends. The CDR3 has 11 amino acids. CDR1 is SEHNR and CDR2 is FQNEAQ in the germline V gene (reference sequence). The CDR3 region is CASSSEYEQYF. CDR3 sequence (DNA): TGTGCCAGCTCAAGCGAATACGAGCAGTACTTC.

The chain joins TRBV13 to TRBJ2-1, with a tentative D call TRBD1 (6 bases). The V end was cut by 8 bases, the J end by 0 bases, with 14 bases between. Germline-derived CDR1 and CDR2 are PRHDT and FYEKMQ (reference sequence). CDR3 length equals 15 residues. The CDR3, as DNA: TGTGCCAGCCCTCGCCGGGACAACTCCTACAATGAGCAGTTCTTC. It codes for CASPRRDNSYNEQFF.